One T cell receptor beta chain is described in this entry. Its matching antigen is unknown. This entry comes from a study of cytomegalovirus exposure and HLA in healthy donors. Whole-study findings and limits: A later analysis by the authors found several of the most significant clusters apparently linked to common viral pathogens. Versus the approximately 700-donor mean, an Asian-associated ancestry cluster reportedly showed fewer N-insertions in a later analysis.

Both 60 Vbeta primers and 13 Jbeta primers went into the PCR. The table came from immunoSEQ multiplex PCR; TCRdb's copy has only in-frame clones and leaves some out. The sample gives under 200,000 clones, roughly 72% of which show up once; under 2% is in the top ten. Germline V gives CDR1 LNHDA, CDR2 SQIVND (reference sequence). Trimming took 6 bases from V and 7 from J, leaving 9 bases between them. CDR3 length: 11 amino acids. The chain combines TRBV19 with TRBJ1-2; D remains unclear. Sequencing was performed on PBMCs. The TCR originated in a man aged 25-45 years in good health and CMV-seronegative. In DNA, the CDR3 is TGTGCCAGTAGCCTTGCGCGTGGCTACACCTTC. It codes for CASSLARGYTF.